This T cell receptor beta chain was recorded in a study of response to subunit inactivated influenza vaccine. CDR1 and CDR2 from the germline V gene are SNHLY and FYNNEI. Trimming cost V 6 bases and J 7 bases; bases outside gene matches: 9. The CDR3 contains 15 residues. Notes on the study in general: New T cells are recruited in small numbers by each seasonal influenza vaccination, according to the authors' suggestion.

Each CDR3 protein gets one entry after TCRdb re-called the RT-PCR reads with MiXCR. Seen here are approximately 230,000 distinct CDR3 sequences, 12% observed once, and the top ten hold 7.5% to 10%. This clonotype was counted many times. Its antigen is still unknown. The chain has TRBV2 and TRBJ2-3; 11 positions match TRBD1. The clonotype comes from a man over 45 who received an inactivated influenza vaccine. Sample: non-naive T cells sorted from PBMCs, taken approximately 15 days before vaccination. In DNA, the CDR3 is TGTGCCAGCAGGAACCCGGGACAGGGGGGGAATACGCAGTATTTT. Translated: CASRNPGQGGNTQYF.